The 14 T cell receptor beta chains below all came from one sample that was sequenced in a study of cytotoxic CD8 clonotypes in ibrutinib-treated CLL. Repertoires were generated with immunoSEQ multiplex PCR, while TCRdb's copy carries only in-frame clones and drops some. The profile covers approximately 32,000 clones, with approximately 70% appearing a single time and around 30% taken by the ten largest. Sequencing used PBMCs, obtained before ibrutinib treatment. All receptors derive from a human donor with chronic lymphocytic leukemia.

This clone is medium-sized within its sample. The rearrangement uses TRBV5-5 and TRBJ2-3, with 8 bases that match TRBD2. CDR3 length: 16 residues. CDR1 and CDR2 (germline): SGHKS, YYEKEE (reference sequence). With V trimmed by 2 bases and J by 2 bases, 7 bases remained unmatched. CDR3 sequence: CASSFSGNEDTDTQYF. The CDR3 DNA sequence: TGTGCCAGCAGCTTTAGCGGGAATGAAGACACAGATACGCAGTATTTT.

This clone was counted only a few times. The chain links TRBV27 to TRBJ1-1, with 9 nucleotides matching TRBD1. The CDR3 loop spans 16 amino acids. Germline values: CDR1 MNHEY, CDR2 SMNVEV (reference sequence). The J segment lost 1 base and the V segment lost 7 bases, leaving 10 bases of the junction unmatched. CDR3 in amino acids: CASTSRSQGANTEAFF. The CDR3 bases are TGTGCCAGCACCTCTCGCTCACAGGGGGCGAACACTGAAGCTTTCTTT.

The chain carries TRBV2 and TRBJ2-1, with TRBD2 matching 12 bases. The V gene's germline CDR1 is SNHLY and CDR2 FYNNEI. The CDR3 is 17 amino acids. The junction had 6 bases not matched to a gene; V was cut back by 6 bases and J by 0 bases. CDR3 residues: CASRGTSGRSSYNEQFF. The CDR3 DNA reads TGTGCCAGCAGGGGGACTAGCGGGCGGAGCTCCTACAATGAGCAGTTCTTC.

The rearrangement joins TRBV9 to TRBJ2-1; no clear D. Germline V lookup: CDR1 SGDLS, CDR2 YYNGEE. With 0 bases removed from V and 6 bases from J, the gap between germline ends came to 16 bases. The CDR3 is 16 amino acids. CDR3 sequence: CASSVDGSIAPNEQFF. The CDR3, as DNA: TGTGCCAGCAGCGTAGATGGGTCCATCGCTCCCAATGAGCAGTTCTTC.

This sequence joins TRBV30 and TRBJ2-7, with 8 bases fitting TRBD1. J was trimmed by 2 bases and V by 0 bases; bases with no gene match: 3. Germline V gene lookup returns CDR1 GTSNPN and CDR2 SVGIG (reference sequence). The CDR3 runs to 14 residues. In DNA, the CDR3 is TGTGCCTGGAGTGTCGGGACAGGAACCTACGAGCAGTACTTC. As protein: CAWSVGTGTYEQYF.

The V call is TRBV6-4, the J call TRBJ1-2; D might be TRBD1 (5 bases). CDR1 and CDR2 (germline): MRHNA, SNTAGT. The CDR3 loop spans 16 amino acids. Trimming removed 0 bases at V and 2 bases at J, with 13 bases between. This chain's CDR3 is CASSDSRGGENYGYTF. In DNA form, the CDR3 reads TGTGCCAGCAGTGACTCCCGGGGAGGGGAGAACTATGGCTACACCTTC.

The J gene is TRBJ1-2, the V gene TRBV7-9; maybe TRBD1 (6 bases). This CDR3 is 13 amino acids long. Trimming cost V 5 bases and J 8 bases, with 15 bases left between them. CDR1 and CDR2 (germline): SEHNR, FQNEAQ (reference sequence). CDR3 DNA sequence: TGTGCCAGCAGCCTCTCCAGGGGACGAGGCTACACCTTC. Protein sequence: CASSLSRGRGYTF.

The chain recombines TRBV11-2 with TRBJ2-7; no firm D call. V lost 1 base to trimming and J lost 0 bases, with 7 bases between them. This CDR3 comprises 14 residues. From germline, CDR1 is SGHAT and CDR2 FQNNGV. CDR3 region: CASSLGGSSYEQYF. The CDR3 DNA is TGTGCCAGCAGCTTAGGGGGTAGCTCCTACGAGCAGTACTTC.

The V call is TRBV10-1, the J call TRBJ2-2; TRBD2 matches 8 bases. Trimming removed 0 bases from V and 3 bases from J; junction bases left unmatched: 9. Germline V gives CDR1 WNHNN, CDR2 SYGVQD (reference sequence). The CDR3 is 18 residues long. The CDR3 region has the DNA TGCGCCAGCAGTGAGTCGAAACGGGGGGGCCTCGACACCGGGGAGCTGTTTTTT. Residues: CASSESKRGGLDTGELFF.

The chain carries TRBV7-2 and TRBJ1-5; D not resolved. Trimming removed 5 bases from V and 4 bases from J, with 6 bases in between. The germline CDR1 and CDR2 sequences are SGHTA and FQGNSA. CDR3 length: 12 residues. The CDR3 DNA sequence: TGTGCCAGCAGCCCGGGGAATCAGCCCCAGCATTTT. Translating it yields CASSPGNQPQHF.

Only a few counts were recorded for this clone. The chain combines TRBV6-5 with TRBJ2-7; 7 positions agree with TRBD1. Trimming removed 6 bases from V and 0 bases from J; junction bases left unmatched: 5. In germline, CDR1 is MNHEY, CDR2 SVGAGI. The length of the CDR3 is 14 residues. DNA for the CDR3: TGTGCCAGCAGGTGGGACAGAGGCTCCTACGAGCAGTACTTC. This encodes CASRWDRGSYEQYF.

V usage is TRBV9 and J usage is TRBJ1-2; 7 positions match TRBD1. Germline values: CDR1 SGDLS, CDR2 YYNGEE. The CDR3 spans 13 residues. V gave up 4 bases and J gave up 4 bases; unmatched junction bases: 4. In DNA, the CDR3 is TGTGCCAGCAGCACGGGACAGACCTATGGCTACACCTTC. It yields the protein CASSTGQTYGYTF.

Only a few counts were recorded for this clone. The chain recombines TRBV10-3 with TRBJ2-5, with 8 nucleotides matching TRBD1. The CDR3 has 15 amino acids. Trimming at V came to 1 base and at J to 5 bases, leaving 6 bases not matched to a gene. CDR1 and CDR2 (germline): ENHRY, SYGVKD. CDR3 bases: TGTGCCATCAGTGAGTTTTCAGGGGGCGGTGAGACCCAGTACTTC. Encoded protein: CAISEFSGGGETQYF.

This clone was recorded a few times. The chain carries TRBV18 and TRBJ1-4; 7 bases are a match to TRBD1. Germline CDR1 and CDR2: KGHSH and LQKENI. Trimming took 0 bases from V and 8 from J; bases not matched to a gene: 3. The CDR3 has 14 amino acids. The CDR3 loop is CASSPPQGVEKLFF. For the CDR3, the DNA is TGTGCCAGCTCACCACCGCAGGGGGTCGAAAAACTGTTTTTT.